One sample yielded the 15 T cell receptor beta chains listed below, sequenced in a study of OX40 agonist ivuxolimab in advanced cancers. Method: immunoSEQ multiplex PCR; TCRdb's copy keeps in-frame clones and lacks some. Among tens of thousands of clones listed, roughly nine tenths were seen once. This specimen was CD4+ or CD8+ T cells sorted from blood, taken in a trial of the OX40 agonist ivuxolimab. The receptor set was obtained from an adult with an advanced solid tumor such as melanoma, head and neck, liver or kidney cancer.

The chain carries TRBV27 and TRBJ2-5, with 7 bases identical to TRBD2. CDR3 size: 16 residues. Germline-derived CDR1 and CDR2 are MNHEY and SMNVEV (reference sequence). V shed 2 bases, J shed 7 bases, and the junction held 13 bases outside the gene matches. This CDR3 reads CASSLLRGGGPGTQYF. CDR3 DNA sequence: TGTGCCAGCAGTTTACTACGGGGCGGGGGACCCGGGACCCAGTACTTC.

V and J are TRBV10-2 and TRBJ2-3; 7 bases map to TRBD1. J lost 3 bases, V lost 1 base, and 7 bases had no gene match. Germline CDR1 reads WSHSY; CDR2 reads SAAADI. The CDR3 sequence is 16 residues long. CDR3 loop: CASSEFRTGDTDTQYF. In DNA form, the CDR3 reads TGCGCCAGCAGTGAGTTCAGGACAGGCGATACAGATACGCAGTATTTT.

J is TRBJ2-1 and V is TRBV4-1, with TRBD2 matching over 8 bases. CDR1 and CDR2 from the germline V gene are MGHRA and YSYEKL. After removal of 1 base from V and 1 base from J, the junction contained 9 bases not matched to a gene. This CDR3 contains 18 residues. CDR3 sequence: CASSQVPPGGASYNEQFF. The CDR3, as DNA: TGCGCCAGCAGCCAAGTTCCCCCCGGGGGGGCGTCCTACAATGAGCAGTTCTTC.

The rearrangement uses TRBV9 and TRBJ1-1; no firm D call. Germline V CDR1 and CDR2: SGDLS, YYNGEE. CDR3 length equals 13 residues. V was cut by 3 bases and J by 0 bases, with 6 bases left in between. CDR3 sequence (DNA): TGTGCCAGCAGCGAAACACTGAACACTGAAGCTTTCTTT. Its translation is CASSETLNTEAFF.

The chain has TRBV7-9 and TRBJ1-2; no reliable D call. V gave up 2 bases and J gave up 4 bases, with 14 bases separating them. The CDR3 loop spans 15 amino acids. The germline V gene has CDR1 SEHNR and CDR2 FQNEAQ (reference sequence). The CDR3 DNA reads TGTGCCAGCAGCTTAAGGGTGCAGGAGGCCTATGGCTACACCTTC. It translates to CASSLRVQEAYGYTF. The full variable domain, rest sourced from reference TRBV7-9 and TRBJ1-2, is DTGVSQNPRHKITKRGQNVTFRCDPISEHNRLYWYRQTLGQGPEFLTYFQNEAQLEKSRLLSDRFSAERPKGSFSTLEIQRTEQGDSAMYLCASSLRVQEAYGYTFGSGTRLTVV.

V usage is TRBV4-1 and J usage is TRBJ2-1; D not certain. V was cut by 3 bases and J by 3 bases, with 6 bases left in between. Germline loops: CDR1 MGHRA, CDR2 YSYEKL. The CDR3 has 13 amino acids. CDR3 sequence: CASSQAGYNEQFF. The CDR3 DNA follows: TGCGCCAGCAGCCAGGCTGGCTACAATGAGCAGTTCTTC.

This sequence joins TRBV19 and TRBJ1-6; D perhaps matches TRBD1 (5 bases). The length of the CDR3 is 14 residues. The germline gives CDR1 LNHDA, CDR2 SQIVND (reference sequence). Trimming took 5 bases from V and 9 from J, leaving 14 bases between them. The CDR3 DNA reads TGTGCCAGTAGTCCGACAGTTGGTGGTTCACCCCTCCACTTT. It encodes CASSPTVGGSPLHF.

The rearrangement joins TRBV4-2 to TRBJ2-5; a possible D gene is TRBD2 (6 bases). Deletions cut 0 bases from V and 2 bases from J, with 7 bases between. Germline-derived CDR1 and CDR2 are LGHNA and YNFKEQ. This CDR3 comprises 14 residues. The CDR3 sequence is CASSQEGGQETQYF. The CDR3 DNA reads TGTGCCAGCAGCCAAGAGGGGGGTCAAGAGACCCAGTACTTC.

This chain connects TRBV2 to TRBJ2-5; D possibly corresponds to TRBD2 (6 bases). V was pared by 8 bases and J by 2 bases, with 18 bases between. CDR1 is SNHLY and CDR2 is FYNNEI in the germline V gene. The CDR3 runs 15 residues. The CDR3: CASSGGTGGQETQYF. CDR3 in DNA: TGTGCCAGCTCCGGGGGAACGGGCGGACAAGAGACCCAGTACTTC.

The chain is built from TRBV7-9 and TRBJ2-5, with 7 bases that match TRBD2. The CDR3 length is 17 residues. Trimming cost V 2 bases and J 2 bases; bases outside gene matches: 11. Germline CDR1 is SEHNR and CDR2 is FQNEAQ (reference sequence). CDR3 nucleotide sequence: TGTGCCAGCAGCTTAACTGTAGGCGGGGGTAAACAAGAGACCCAGTACTTC. It codes for CASSLTVGGGKQETQYF. The full variable domain, in which reference TRBV7-9 and TRBJ2-5 provide the parts outside the CDR3, is DTGVSQNPRHKITKRGQNVTFRCDPISEHNRLYWYRQTLGQGPEFLTYFQNEAQLEKSRLLSDRFSAERPKGSFSTLEIQRTEQGDSAMYLCASSLTVGGGKQETQYFGPGTRLLVL.

This clone was detected only once. The chain has TRBV9 and TRBJ1-3, with TRBD1 as a possible D gene (6 bases). CDR1 and CDR2 from the germline V gene are SGDLS and YYNGEE. There are 15 residues in the CDR3. With 2 bases removed from V and 4 bases from J, the gap between germline ends came to 13 bases. CDR3: CASSVNRDTGNTIYF. The CDR3 coding sequence is TGTGCCAGCAGCGTTAACAGGGACACAGGAAACACCATATATTTT.

The chain combines TRBV5-1 with TRBJ2-3; 9 nucleotides match TRBD2. Germline V gene data show CDR1 as SGHRS and CDR2 as YFSETQ. CDR3 size: 16 residues. Unmatched junction bases numbered 8, after V lost 4 bases and J lost 2 bases. CDR3 amino acids: CASSPAGGGYTDTQYF. CDR3 DNA: TGCGCCAGCAGCCCGGCGGGGGGGGGCTACACAGATACGCAGTATTTT.

The chain couples TRBV19 to TRBJ1-5, with a possible D match to TRBD1 (5 bases). This CDR3 is built from 15 residues. CDR1 and CDR2 from the germline V gene are LNHDA and SQIVND (reference sequence). V lost 0 bases and J lost 6, with 12 bases in between. The CDR3 loop is CASSIDWAGSQPQHF. CDR3 nucleotides: TGTGCCAGTAGTATAGATTGGGCAGGGAGTCAGCCCCAGCATTTT.

This chain uses TRBV19 with TRBJ2-1; D gene ambiguous. The CDR3 is 14 amino acids. The germline CDR1 and CDR2 sequences are LNHDA and SQIVND (reference sequence). Trimming took 4 bases from V and 2 from J, leaving 9 bases between them. CDR3 nucleotides: TGTGCCAGTAGTACCCCCGTAACCTACAATGAGCAGTTCTTC. Its protein product is CASSTPVTYNEQFF.

In this sample, this clone turned up once. The rearrangement joins TRBV28 to TRBJ1-6; D is ambiguous. The V end lost 6 bases, the J end lost 10 bases, and 10 bases lay between the germline ends. Germline CDR1 reads MDHEN; CDR2 reads SYDVKM. This CDR3 has 12 amino acids. The CDR3 protein is CASSGLGSPLHF. The CDR3 DNA reads as TGTGCCAGCAGCGGTTTAGGATCACCCCTCCACTTT.